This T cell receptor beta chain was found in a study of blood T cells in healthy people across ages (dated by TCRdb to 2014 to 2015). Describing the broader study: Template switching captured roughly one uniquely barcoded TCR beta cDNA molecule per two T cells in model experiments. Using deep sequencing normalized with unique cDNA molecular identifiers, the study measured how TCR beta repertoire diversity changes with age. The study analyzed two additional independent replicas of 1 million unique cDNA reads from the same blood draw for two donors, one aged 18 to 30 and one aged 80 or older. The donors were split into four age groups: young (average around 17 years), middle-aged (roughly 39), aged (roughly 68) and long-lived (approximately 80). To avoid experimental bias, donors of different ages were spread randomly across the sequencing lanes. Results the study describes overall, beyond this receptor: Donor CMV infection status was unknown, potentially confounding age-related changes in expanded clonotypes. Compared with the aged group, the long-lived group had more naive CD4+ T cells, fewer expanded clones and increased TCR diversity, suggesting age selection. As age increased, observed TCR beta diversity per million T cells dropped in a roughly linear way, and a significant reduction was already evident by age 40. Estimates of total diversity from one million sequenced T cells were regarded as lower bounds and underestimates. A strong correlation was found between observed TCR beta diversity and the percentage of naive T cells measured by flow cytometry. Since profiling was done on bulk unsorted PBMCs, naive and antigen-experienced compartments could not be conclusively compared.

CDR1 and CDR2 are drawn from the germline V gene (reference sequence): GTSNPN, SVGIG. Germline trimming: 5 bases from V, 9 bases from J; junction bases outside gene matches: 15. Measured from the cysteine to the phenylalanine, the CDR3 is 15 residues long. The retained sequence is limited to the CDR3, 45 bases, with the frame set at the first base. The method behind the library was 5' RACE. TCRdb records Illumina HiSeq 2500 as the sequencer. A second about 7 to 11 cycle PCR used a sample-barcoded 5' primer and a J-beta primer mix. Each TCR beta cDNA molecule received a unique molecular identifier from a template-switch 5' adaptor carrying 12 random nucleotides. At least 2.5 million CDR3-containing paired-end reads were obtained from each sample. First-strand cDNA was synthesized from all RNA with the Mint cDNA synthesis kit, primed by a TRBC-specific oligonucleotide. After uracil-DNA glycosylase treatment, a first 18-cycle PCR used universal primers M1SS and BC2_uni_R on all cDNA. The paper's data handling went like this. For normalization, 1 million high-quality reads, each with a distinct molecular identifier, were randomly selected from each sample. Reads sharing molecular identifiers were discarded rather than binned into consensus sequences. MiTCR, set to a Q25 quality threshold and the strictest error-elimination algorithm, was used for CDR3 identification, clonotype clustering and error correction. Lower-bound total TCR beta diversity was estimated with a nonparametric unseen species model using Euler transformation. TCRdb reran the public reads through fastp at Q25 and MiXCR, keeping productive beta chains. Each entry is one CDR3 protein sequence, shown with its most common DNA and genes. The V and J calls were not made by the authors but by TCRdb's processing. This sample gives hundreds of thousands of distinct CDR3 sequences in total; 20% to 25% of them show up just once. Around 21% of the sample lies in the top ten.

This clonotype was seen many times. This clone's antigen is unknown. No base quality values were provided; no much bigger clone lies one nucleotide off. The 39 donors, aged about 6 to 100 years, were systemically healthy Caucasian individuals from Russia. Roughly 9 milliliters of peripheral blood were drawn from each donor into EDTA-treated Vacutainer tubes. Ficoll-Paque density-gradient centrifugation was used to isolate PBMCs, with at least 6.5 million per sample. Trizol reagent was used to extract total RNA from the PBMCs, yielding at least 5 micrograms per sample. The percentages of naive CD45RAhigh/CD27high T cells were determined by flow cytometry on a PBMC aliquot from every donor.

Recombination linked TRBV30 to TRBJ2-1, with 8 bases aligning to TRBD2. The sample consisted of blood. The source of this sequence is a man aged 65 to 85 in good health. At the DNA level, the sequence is TGTGCCTGGGGCGTTGTGGAGCGGGAGAGTGCTGAGCAGTTCTTC. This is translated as CAWGVVERESAEQFF. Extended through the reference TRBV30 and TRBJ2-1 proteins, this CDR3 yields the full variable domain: SQTIHQWPATLVQPVGSPLSLECTVEGTSNPNLYWYRQAAGRGLQLLFYSVGIGQISSEVPQNLSASRPQDRQFILSSKKLLLSDSGFYLCAWGVVERESAEQFFGPGTRLTVL.